This paragraph covers one T cell receptor beta chain sequence. By its share of the sample, this clonotype is medium-sized (0.01 to 0.1%). This receptor's antigen is unknown. Base quality data are lacking; no much larger clone is found one base away. This entry belongs to a study of tumor-infiltrating lymphocytes in primary liver carcinoma (dated 2017 in TCRdb). About the study as a whole: Of the five patients (three men and two women, aged 30 to 69 years), four had hepatocellular carcinoma and one had combined HCC and intrahepatic cholangiocarcinoma. The five patients had tumors staged T1-T3 N0M0, with maximum diameters ranging from about 4.2 to 10 cm. Each sample produced roughly 3.65 to 7.5 million productive TCRbeta reads, and read depth showed no significant difference between tissue types. The study combined TCRbeta repertoire sequencing, expression microarrays and whole-exome sequencing across five regions of each liver tumor, with adjacent normal tissue and blood. A total of 35 or so specimens from 5 patients went through TCRbeta repertoire sequencing, namely 25 tumor regions, 5 adjacent noncancerous liver tissues and 5 peripheral blood samples. To link TCRbeta repertoire diversity with the local molecular phenotype, the 25 or so tumor region samples were profiled using Agilent mRNA microarrays. Technical replicate repertoires showed high reproducibility, with mean shared-clone rates about 0.92 and correlation coefficients above 0.95.

The paper as a whole reports these results and caveats: With just a few patients in the study, the authors point out that the findings should be validated in a larger study. Only about 7-24% of top clones were present in all five regions of a tumor, suggesting spatial heterogeneity of tumor-infiltrating T cells. Repertoire overlap was found to be higher between tumor regions (mean approximately 35%) than between tumor-adjacent (around 17%) or tumor-blood (around 15%) pairs, consistent with antigen-driven expansion. Only the TCR beta chain was sequenced, which likely underestimates true repertoire diversity because unpaired alpha chains were not captured. Comparison of CD4+ and CD8+ T cell repertoires was precluded by the use of bulk unsorted samples. The top 250 clones made up a significantly larger repertoire fraction in tumors than in blood (p = 0.039).

V drops 0 bases and J drops 5 bases, leaving 6 bases in between. Spanning cysteine to phenylalanine, the CDR3 consists of 13 amino acids. CDR3 DNA only is kept here, 39 bases in frame from base 1. Per the germline V gene, SGHNT is the CDR1 and YENEEA is the CDR2. Total RNA and DNA were co-extracted from approximately 20-30 mg of bulk tissue with the AllPrep DNA/RNA mini kit, without cell sorting. Between late 2015 and March 2016, five patients in China with histopathologically diagnosed primary liver carcinoma had surgical resection. At the time of sampling, the patients had chronic HBV infection and had not received any treatment. Each tumor was sampled at five spatially separated regions: the tumor centre plus the superior, inferior, left-lateral and right-lateral poles. According to histology, viable tumor cells made up more than 80% of every tumor sample. Fresh tumor and adjacent tissue pieces were bisected, with one half stored in RNAlater at -80 degrees C and the other half sent for histology.

Using a constant-region primer and ProtoScript II reverse transcriptase, TCRbeta-specific cDNA was reverse-transcribed from 500 ng total RNA. Construction of the TCRbeta libraries relied on three nested rounds of multiplex PCR, following a slightly modified ARM-PCR procedure. Each of the first two PCR rounds ran for around 10 cycles using multiplex TRBV1-TRBV30 forward primers together with a Cbeta reverse primer. Sample barcodes and Illumina adapters were attached in a final 25-cycle PCR using Deep VentR polymerase. Before sequencing, amplicons between 200 and 500 bp were purified from gel using a QIAquick gel extraction kit. An Illumina HiSeq 2500 was used to sequence the TCRbeta amplicons with 250-bp paired-end reads. As for how the authors treated the data: Quality trimming of reads was performed with Trimmomatic v0.33, and paired reads were merged with FLASH v1.2.11 so that full CDR3 sequences could be recovered. V, D and J germline segments were assigned to the rearranged TCRbeta sequences using MiGEC v1.2.1b. Clonotype statistics and Shannon-Wiener diversity indices were calculated with VDJtools v1.0.0. Except for diversity analysis, only the 250 most abundant clonotypes of each sample were used in subsequent analyses to reduce sampling bias. The public reads were reanalyzed by TCRdb: fastp trimming at Q25, MiXCR alignment, in-frame beta chains only. Duplicate CDR3 protein sequences are folded into a single record with the most common DNA and genes. For this entry, the V and J calls and clone size follow TCRdb and not the study's own pipeline. For this sample there are roughly 49,000 distinct CDR3 sequences; 70% to 85% appear just once. The ten largest clones represent less than 30% of the sample.

The chain employs TRBV11-3 and TRBJ2-3, with the D gene too uncertain to name. The sample consisted of liver tumor tissue from sampling region 5. The cell subset or site label corresponds to: tumor region T5, tumor centre. This TCR was sampled from a middle-aged man with primary liver carcinoma and hepatitis B virus infection. The nucleotides are TGTGCCAGCAGCTTAGATCTGGTAGATACGCAGTATTTT. It translates to CASSLDLVDTQYF.